Below, 32 T cell receptor beta chains from the same sample are listed, as sequenced in a study of beta chain features in type 1 diabetes. The isolated RNA, all of it, was reverse transcribed, so expressed TCRB transcripts were what got sequenced. Generated by immunoSEQ multiplex PCR, the TCRdb table keeps only in-frame clones and is missing some. The data hold 640,000 or so clones, with over 11% observed a single time. Study-wide findings and caveats: A moderate, significant TCRB CDR3 shortening appeared in type 1 diabetes across four CD4+ subsets.

Antigens for these TCRs are unknown. What was sequenced was naive CD4+ T cells from blood. The receptors were sampled from a young man with type 1 diabetes.

The CDR3 loop reads CASSPPDGPQHF. CDR3 coding DNA: TGTGCCAGCTCACCACCTGACGGTCCCCAGCATTTT. The rearrangement links TRBV18 to TRBJ1-5, with unresolved D. CDR1 is KGHSH and CDR2 is LQKENI in the germline V gene. Deletions cut 0 bases from V and 10 bases from J, with 7 bases between. This CDR3 comprises 12 residues.

The chain carries TRBV5-1 and TRBJ1-1, with TRBD1 as a possible D gene (6 bases). V was clipped by 5 bases and J by 2 bases, with 13 bases between them. This CDR3 contains 14 residues. Germline values: CDR1 SGHRS, CDR2 YFSETQ. DNA for the CDR3: TGCGCCAGCAGACCCAGGACAGAAAACACTGAAGCTTTCTTT. This codes for CASRPRTENTEAFF.

This clone was counted between two and nine times. Other DNA sequences in the sample encode the same CDR3. The chain uses TRBV7-2 and TRBJ2-1, with 7 bases matching TRBD2. Germline values: CDR1 SGHTA, CDR2 FQGNSA. The CDR3 length is 16 residues. Trimming at V came to 1 base and at J to 0 bases, leaving 3 bases not matched to a gene. The CDR3 sequence: CASSLGLAASYNEQFF. The CDR3 region has the DNA TGTGCCAGCAGCTTAGGGCTAGCGGCCTCCTACAATGAGCAGTTCTTC.

This sequence joins TRBV30 and TRBJ2-1, with 9 bases that match TRBD2. The CDR3 has 14 amino acids. V was clipped by 8 bases and J by 4 bases; unmatched bases: 9. The V gene's germline CDR1 is GTSNPN and CDR2 SVGIG (reference sequence). The CDR3 region is CAHRASGVYNEQFF. The CDR3 DNA sequence: TGTGCCCATCGGGCTAGCGGGGTTTACAATGAGCAGTTCTTC. Drawing the rest from reference TRBV30 and TRBJ2-1, the complete variable domain is SQTIHQWPATLVQPVGSPLSLECTVEGTSNPNLYWYRQAAGRGLQLLFYSVGIGQISSEVPQNLSASRPQDRQFILSSKKLLLSDSGFYLCAHRASGVYNEQFFGPGTRLTVL.

For this clone: Other DNA sequences in the sample encode the same CDR3. The V call is TRBV5-1, the J call TRBJ2-1; D unresolved. The CDR3 runs to 12 residues. The germline CDR1 and CDR2 sequences are SGHRS and YFSETQ. Trimming shortened V by 4 bases and J by 3 bases, and 5 bases separated the two germline ends. This CDR3 reads CASSQDYNEQFF. CDR3 DNA sequence: TGCGCCAGCAGCCAGGACTACAATGAGCAGTTCTTC.

This clone came up a few times. One end of the junction does not line up with germline, which may come from a read error. The chain combines TRBV2 with TRBJ1-3, with D uncertain. CDR3 length: 15 amino acids. The germline V gene encodes CDR1 SNHLY and CDR2 FYNNEI. The CDR3 nucleotides are TGTGCCAGCAGCGAAGGCAGGTTTCGTGGAAACACCATATATTTT. Translating gives CASSEGRFRGNTIYF.

This clone appeared a few times. The CDR3 reads CAVTGTTYEQYF. In DNA, the CDR3 is TGTGCCGTGACAGGGACCACTTACGAGCAGTACTTC. The chain uses TRBV30 and TRBJ2-7; 7 positions agree with TRBD1. Germline-derived CDR1 and CDR2 are GTSNPN and SVGIG (reference sequence). The length of the CDR3 is 12 residues. Unmatched junction bases numbered 8, after V lost 8 bases and J lost 4 bases.

There are a few counts of this clone. The chain uses TRBV7-9 and TRBJ2-6, with 11 positions matching TRBD1. The trim removed 5 bases at V and 0 bases at J, leaving 9 bases unmatched. This CDR3 comprises 19 residues. Germline CDR1 and CDR2: SEHNR and FQNEAQ (reference sequence). The CDR3 DNA sequence: TGTGCCAGCAGCCCGGTGGACAGGGGGCAGAACTCTGGGGCCAACGTCCTGACTTTC. It translates to CASSPVDRGQNSGANVLTF.

A few counts support this clone. J is TRBJ2-2 and V is TRBV7-6; 9 bases align to TRBD2. Per germline, CDR1 SGHVS and CDR2 FNYEAQ. The CDR3 consists of 15 residues. Trimming took 1 base from V and 6 from J; bases not matched to a gene: 3. CDR3 DNA: TGTGCCAGCAGCTTAGAAGCGGGAGGAGCCGGGGAGCTGTTTTTT. The encoded protein is CASSLEAGGAGELFF. Complete variable domain (other parts from reference TRBV7-6 and TRBJ2-2): GAGVSQSPRYKVTKRGQDVALRCDPISGHVSLYWYRQALGQGPEFLTYFNYEAQQDKSGLPNDRFSAERPEGSISTLTIQRTEQRDSAMYRCASSLEAGGAGELFFGEGSRLTVL.

This clone was detected only a few times. The rearrangement uses TRBV5-1 and TRBJ2-5; TRBD1 is a possible D gene (6 bases). The CDR3 length is 16 residues. CDR1 is SGHRS, CDR2 YFSETQ, per germline. Trimming stripped 0 bases from V and 4 bases from J, with 16 bases between. This CDR3 reads CASSLEWAGVGETQYF. The CDR3 DNA follows: TGCGCCAGCAGCTTGGAATGGGCAGGGGTTGGAGAGACCCAGTACTTC.

V is TRBV7-3 and J is TRBJ2-1; a possible D gene is TRBD2 (5 bases). The CDR3 is 14 residues long. The V end was cut by 6 bases, the J end by 6 bases, with 15 bases between. Germline V gene lookup returns CDR1 SGHTA and CDR2 FQGTGA. Written as DNA, the CDR3 is TGTGCCAGCAGTCCCGGCCCGCGGGCCAATGAGCAGTTCTTC. This codes for CASSPGPRANEQFF.

Only a few counts were recorded for this clone. The rearrangement joins TRBV11-2 to TRBJ2-7; the D is unclear. The CDR3 runs to 13 residues. CDR1 is SGHAT and CDR2 is FQNNGV in the germline V gene. Deletions cut 1 base from V and 3 bases from J, with 7 bases between. CDR3 DNA sequence: TGTGCCAGCAGCTTAGGTCCCAACTACGAGCAGTACTTC. The encoded protein is CASSLGPNYEQYF.

CDR3 DNA sequence: TGTGCCAGCACAAGGGCGGCCTGGGGCACAGATACGCAGTATTTT. Protein: CASTRAAWGTDTQYF. The rearrangement links TRBV27 to TRBJ2-3; D is unresolved. CDR3 size: 15 residues. CDR1 MNHEY and CDR2 SMNVEV come from the germline V gene (reference sequence). Trimming removed 7 bases from V and 1 base from J, with 15 bases in between.

This clone appeared a few times. V is TRBV13 and J is TRBJ2-7, with D perhaps given as TRBD1 or TRBD2 (7 bases each). Trimming removed 5 bases at V and 5 bases at J, with 13 bases between. There are 13 residues in the CDR3. Germline values: CDR1 PRHDT, CDR2 FYEKMQ (reference sequence). DNA for the CDR3: TGTGCCAGCAGCCGGGGAGGGGGCAACGAGCAGTACTTC. Translation gives CASSRGGGNEQYF.

This rearrangement joins TRBV4-3 to TRBJ1-4, with a tentative D call TRBD1 (5 bases). Germline V gives CDR1 LGHNA, CDR2 YSLEER. Trimming took off 8 bases at V and 0 bases at J, with 10 bases between the two ends. This CDR3 is 14 amino acids long. This chain's CDR3 is CASGRQTTNEKLFF. CDR3 coding DNA: TGCGCCAGCGGTCGACAGACAACTAATGAAAAACTGTTTTTT.

This chain connects TRBV10-3 to TRBJ1-1; the D is unclear. Trimming pared 7 bases from V and 4 bases from J, leaving 16 bases between. The CDR3 has 14 amino acids. Per the germline V gene, CDR1 is ENHRY and CDR2 is SYGVKD. Here the CDR3 reads CAITEGVRVTEAFF. CDR3 sequence (DNA): TGTGCCATCACAGAGGGAGTAAGGGTCACTGAAGCTTTCTTT.

As for this clone: The identical CDR3 is also encoded by other nucleotide sequences in the sample. This rearrangement joins TRBV9 to TRBJ2-6, with D uncertain. Germline V gene data show CDR1 as SGDLS and CDR2 as YYNGEE. The length of the CDR3 is 15 residues. V was shortened by 0 bases and J by 0 bases, with 4 bases between the two germline ends. CDR3 coding DNA: TGTGCCAGCAGCGTAGGGGGCTCTGGGGCCAACGTCCTGACTTTC. As protein: CASSVGGSGANVLTF. Drawing the rest from reference TRBV9 and TRBJ2-6, the complete variable domain is DSGVTQTPKHLITATGQRVTLRCSPRSGDLSVYWYQQSLDQGLQFLIQYYNGEERAKGNILERFSAQQFPDLHSELNLSSLELGDSALYFCASSVGGSGANVLTFGAGSRLTVL.

This clone has only a few counts. The rearrangement uses TRBV5-1 and TRBJ1-3, with D perhaps TRBD1 (6 bases). The CDR3 length is 15 residues. Germline CDR1 SGHRS, CDR2 YFSETQ. Deletions cut 2 bases from V and 0 bases from J, with 9 bases between. CDR3 region: CASSFGQSSGNTIYF. The CDR3 DNA follows: TGCGCCAGCAGCTTCGGACAGAGCTCTGGAAACACCATATATTTT.

This clone was detected only a few times. The chain has TRBV7-2 and TRBJ1-2; D may be TRBD1 (5 bases). Trimming removed 3 bases from V and 4 bases from J, with 12 bases in between. There are 14 residues in the CDR3. CDR1 SGHTA and CDR2 FQGNSA come from the germline V gene. The CDR3 protein is CASSFLRGAYGYTF. Written as DNA, the CDR3 is TGTGCCAGCAGCTTCCTGAGGGGCGCCTATGGCTACACCTTC.

The chain joins TRBV11-2 to TRBJ1-6, with D unresolved. Germline CDR1 SGHAT, CDR2 FQNNGV. This CDR3 has 15 residues. V was shortened by 1 base and J by 7 bases, with 11 bases between the two germline ends. CDR3 DNA sequence: TGTGCCAGCAGCTTAGGGGCAGGACGGAATTCACCCCTCCACTTT. Its protein product is CASSLGAGRNSPLHF.

This clone was counted only a few times. The J gene is TRBJ1-2, the V gene TRBV7-2; tentative D call: TRBD1 (6 bases). CDR1 is SGHTA, CDR2 FQGNSA, per germline. Deletions cut 1 base from V and 7 bases from J, with 10 bases between. The CDR3 loop spans 13 amino acids. CDR3 sequence: CASSLVGTSGYTF. CDR3 in DNA: TGTGCCAGCAGCTTAGTGGGGACAAGTGGCTACACCTTC.

This chain links TRBV4-2 with TRBJ2-6; D gene ambiguous. CDR3 length: 18 residues. V lost 0 bases and J 1 base, leaving 13 bases between the germline ends. Germline V CDR1 and CDR2: LGHNA, YNFKEQ. CDR3 coding DNA: TGTGCCAGCAGCCAAGAGGGTTTGACCGCTTCTGGGGCCAACGTCCTGACTTTC. Translation gives CASSQEGLTASGANVLTF.

The V call is TRBV30, the J call TRBJ1-1; possible D gene TRBD1, 6 bases. Germline V gives CDR1 GTSNPN, CDR2 SVGIG (reference sequence). The V end lost 2 bases, the J end lost 7 bases, and 20 bases lay between the germline ends. This CDR3 is 15 amino acids long. The CDR3 DNA sequence: TGTGCCTGGAGTCACGAGGCAGACAGGAAGAATGAAGCTTTCTTT. Translation: CAWSHEADRKNEAFF.

This clone came up a few times. The same CDR3 can be traced to other DNA sequences in this sample. The chain couples TRBV30 to TRBJ1-3; D is undetermined. The CDR3 has 13 amino acids. CDR1 is GTSNPN and CDR2 is SVGIG in the germline V gene (reference sequence). Trimming stripped 0 bases from V and 0 bases from J, with 3 bases between. The CDR3 protein is CAWSVSSGNTIYF. In DNA form, the CDR3 reads TGTGCCTGGAGTGTCAGCTCTGGAAACACCATATATTTT.

This clone was picked up one time. The chain is built from TRBV5-4 and TRBJ2-7; D remains ambiguous. Germline lookup yields CDR1 SGHNT and CDR2 YYREEE (reference sequence). The CDR3 length is 14 residues. V dropped 0 bases and J dropped 1 base, with 8 bases sitting between them. The CDR3 nucleotides are TGTGCCAGCAGCTTGGAGTCTGCTTCCTACGAGCAGTACTTC. Its translation is CASSLESASYEQYF.

The V call is TRBV7-2, the J call TRBJ1-2, with 8 bases that match TRBD1. V shed 5 bases and J 7 bases; nucleotides not matched to a gene: 9. The CDR3 contains 14 residues. Looked up from germline, CDR1 is SGHTA and CDR2 is FQGNSA. CDR3: CASSPGGQDSGYTF. The CDR3 DNA reads as TGTGCCAGCAGCCCCGGGGGACAGGACAGTGGCTACACCTTC.

The chain links TRBV6-5 to TRBJ1-2, with a possible D match to TRBD1 (5 bases). CDR3 length: 15 residues. CDR1 MNHEY and CDR2 SVGAGI come from the germline V gene. V lost 0 bases, J lost 2 bases, and 10 bases lay in between. The CDR3 region is CASSYSIQGNYGYTF. In DNA, the CDR3 is TGTGCCAGCAGTTACTCCATCCAGGGAAACTATGGCTACACCTTC.

V usage is TRBV4-1 and J usage is TRBJ2-5, with unresolved D. Germline V gene sequence: CDR1 MGHRA, CDR2 YSYEKL. The CDR3 loop spans 15 amino acids. Between the trimmed V and J ends, which lost 4 bases and 2 bases, there was a span of 14 bases. CDR3 bases: TGCGCCAGCAGCCGAAGAGGTAATTCTCAAGAGACCCAGTACTTC. Its protein is CASSRRGNSQETQYF.

V is TRBV6-5 and J is TRBJ1-2, with a weak D call TRBD1 (5 bases). This CDR3 contains 13 residues. The V and J ends lost 6 bases and 6 bases respectively, with 14 bases between them. In germline, CDR1 is MNHEY, CDR2 SVGAGI. The CDR3 loop reads CASSLRDRNGYTF. CDR3 DNA: TGTGCCAGCAGCCTCCGGGACCGCAATGGCTACACCTTC.

This clone was counted a few times. The chain recombines TRBV5-1 with TRBJ1-2; D call uncertain. Germline values: CDR1 SGHRS, CDR2 YFSETQ. Trimming removed 0 bases at V and 10 bases at J, with 13 bases between. CDR3 length equals 13 residues. CDR3 DNA: TGCGCCAGCAGCTTGGCGGTCGGCACATACTACACCTTC. This sequence encodes CASSLAVGTYYTF.

Only a few counts were recorded for this clone. The chain carries TRBV19 and TRBJ1-2; D perhaps matches TRBD1 (6 bases). Germline V gene lookup returns CDR1 LNHDA and CDR2 SQIVND (reference sequence). Between the trimmed V and J ends, which lost 9 bases and 7 bases, there was a span of 18 bases. The CDR3 runs to 13 residues. The CDR3 DNA sequence: TGTGCCAGCCGAAGCCAGGGGTGGAGTGGCTACACCTTC. Encoded protein: CASRSQGWSGYTF.

This clone was seen a few times. The J gene is TRBJ1-4, the V gene TRBV18; D not certain. Germline lookup yields CDR1 KGHSH and CDR2 LQKENI. Between the trimmed V and J ends, which lost 3 bases and 0 bases, there was a span of 8 bases. The CDR3 extends over 15 amino acids. CDR3 nucleotide sequence: TGTGCCAGCTCACCTGTCGGGGCAACTAATGAAAAACTGTTTTTT. It translates to CASSPVGATNEKLFF.